Presented here are 32 T cell receptor beta chains from one specimen sequenced in a study of T cell changes during pregnancy in multiple sclerosis. Method: immunoSEQ multiplex PCR; TCRdb's copy keeps in-frame clones and lacks some. Seen here are roughly 89,000 clones, 85% to 95% observed once, and the top ten hold 3.5% to 4.5%. Source: peripheral blood, taken in the first trimester of pregnancy. These TCRs come from a female donor with multiple sclerosis, enrolled in a pregnancy study.

The chain carries TRBV21-1 and TRBJ2-7; the D call in the table, TRBD2, was not verified against the DNA. TRBV21-1 is a known pseudogene. The CDR3 is made up of 18 amino acids. CDR3 residues: CASTQRVPMGGDSYEQYF. The CDR3 DNA reads as TGTGCCAGCACCCAAAGGGTCCCAATGGGAGGGGATTCCTACGAGCAGTACTTC.

This clone came up a few times. The junction shows a germline mismatch at one end, possibly a read error. The chain has TRBV7-7 and TRBJ1-1; possibly TRBD1 for D (5 bases). Germline assignment: CDR1 SSHAT and CDR2 FNYEAQ (reference sequence). This CDR3 is 13 amino acids long. The CDR3 region is CASSLDPGTEAFF. CDR3 sequence (DNA): TGTGCTAGCAGCTTAGATCCAGGGACTGAAGCTTTCTTT.

DNA for the CDR3: TGTGCCAGTAGTATTGGGGGGAGCGGGGGGGAGACCCAGTACTTC. Translating gives CASSIGGSGGETQYF. V gene TRBV19 combines with J gene TRBJ2-5; the match to TRBD2 covers 9 bases. J lost 5 bases, V lost 3 bases, and 7 bases had no gene match. CDR1 is LNHDA, CDR2 SQIVND, per germline (reference sequence). This CDR3 has 15 amino acids.

V is TRBV7-8 and J is TRBJ2-3; D possibly corresponds to TRBD2 (6 bases). Trimming pared 2 bases from V and 0 bases from J, leaving 12 bases between. The CDR3 sequence is 16 residues long. Per germline, CDR1 SGHVS and CDR2 FQNEAQ. The CDR3 DNA reads as TGTGCCAGCAGCTTACCTGTCGGGGGAAGCACAGATACGCAGTATTTT. Translated, it gives CASSLPVGGSTDTQYF.

This rearrangement joins TRBV27 to TRBJ2-1; TRBD2 might be the D (6 bases). This CDR3 has 15 amino acids. The germline gives CDR1 MNHEY, CDR2 SMNVEV (reference sequence). V gave up 5 bases and J gave up 5 bases, with 16 bases separating them. The CDR3 DNA reads as TGTGCCAGCAGTCCCCGGGGGTCCGCCGACAATGAGCAGTTCTTC. Amino acids: CASSPRGSADNEQFF.

This clone turned up a few times. The gene calls are TRBV19 and TRBJ1-2; D is perhaps TRBD1 (5 bases). The germline V and J ends were trimmed by 3 bases and 2 bases, with 10 bases remaining between them. CDR1 is LNHDA, CDR2 SQIVND, per germline (reference sequence). The CDR3 covers 14 residues. CDR3 sequence (DNA): TGTGCCAGTAGTATCTTTTCAGGGAACTATGGCTACACCTTC. It specifies CASSIFSGNYGYTF. The complete variable domain, with remaining parts taken from reference TRBV19 and TRBJ1-2, reads DGGITQSPKYLFRKEGQNVTLSCEQNLNHDAMYWYRQDPGQGLRLIYYSQIVNDFQKGDIAEGYSVSREKKESFPLTVTSAQKNPTAFYLCASSIFSGNYGYTFGSGTRLTVV.

V and J are TRBV5-6 and TRBJ2-3; 8 nucleotides match TRBD1. This CDR3 has 13 amino acids. Germline V gene sequence: CDR1 SGHDT, CDR2 YYEEEE. V lost 3 bases to trimming and J lost 6 bases; unmatched junction nucleotides: 3. CDR3 nucleotides: TGTGCCAGCAGCTCGACAGGGGCGGATACGCAGTATTTT. Amino acid sequence: CASSSTGADTQYF.

V gene TRBV12-5 combines with J gene TRBJ2-3; 11 bases are shared with TRBD2. The CDR3 is 15 amino acids. The V segment lost 3 bases and the J segment 7 bases; nucleotides outside the gene matches: 6. Germline CDR1 is LGHNT and CDR2 is FRNRAP. CDR3: CASGLISGGAHTQYF. In DNA, the CDR3 is TGTGCTAGTGGTTTAATTAGCGGGGGGGCTCATACGCAGTATTTT.

CDR3 sequence reads: CASSIFGSQGSEAFF. In DNA, the CDR3 is TGTGCCAGTAGTATATTTGGCAGTCAGGGTTCCGAAGCTTTCTTT. This sequence joins TRBV19 and TRBJ1-1, with a weak D call TRBD1 (5 bases). The CDR3 totals 15 residues. Trimming cost V 2 bases and J 8 bases, with 18 bases left between them. Germline CDR1 is LNHDA and CDR2 is SQIVND (reference sequence).

This chain joins TRBV4-1 and TRBJ2-3, with a tentative D call TRBD2 (6 bases). The length of the CDR3 is 20 residues. The V gene lost 1 base and the J gene lost 0 bases, with 23 bases spanning the gap. CDR1 is MGHRA and CDR2 is YSYEKL in the germline V gene. CDR3 amino acids: CASSQVTGLNPSFSTDTQYF. Here the CDR3 DNA reads TGCGCCAGCAGCCAAGTCACAGGACTAAACCCTTCCTTCAGCACAGATACGCAGTATTTT.

The chain employs TRBV15 and TRBJ2-7, with 7 bases that match TRBD1. Germline lookup yields CDR1 LNHNV and CDR2 YYDKDF (reference sequence). Trimming took 0 bases from V and 6 from J; bases not matched to a gene: 8. The CDR3 covers 15 residues. The CDR3 DNA follows: TGTGCCACCAGCAGAGATAAGAGACAGGGTGGCGAGCAGTACTTC. Protein product: CATSRDKRQGGEQYF.

The rearrangement uses TRBV9 and TRBJ1-1; maybe TRBD1 (6 bases). Germline CDR1 and CDR2: SGDLS and YYNGEE. The CDR3 has 15 amino acids. V was trimmed by 0 bases and J by 1 base, leaving 10 bases between them. The CDR3 nucleotides are TGTGCCAGCAGCGTAGTTGGGGGCGGGAACACTGAAGCTTTCTTT. This sequence encodes CASSVVGGGNTEAFF.

CDR3 sequence: CASSGLVLRTSGGRSTDTQYF. CDR3 DNA: TGCGCCAGCAGTGGGTTGGTTCTAAGGACTAGCGGGGGGCGTAGCACAGATACGCAGTATTTT. The chain carries TRBV10-1 and TRBJ2-3; 14 bases match TRBD2. Unmatched junction bases numbered 15, after V lost 4 bases and J lost 0 bases. CDR1 is WNHNN and CDR2 is SYGVQD in the germline V gene (reference sequence). The CDR3 runs to 21 residues.

The rearrangement links TRBV6-5 to TRBJ2-7, with D possibly TRBD2 on 6 matching bases. Germline CDR1 MNHEY, CDR2 SVGAGI. V lost 3 bases and J lost 6, with 15 bases in between. The CDR3 runs 14 residues. Here the CDR3 reads CASSYVEGWGEQYF. The CDR3 bases are TGTGCCAGCAGTTATGTGGAGGGCTGGGGCGAGCAGTACTTC.

The V and J genes are TRBV14 and TRBJ1-1, with TRBD1 identical over 7 bases. From germline, CDR1 is SGHDN and CDR2 FVKESK. CDR3 length equals 14 residues. V dropped 5 bases and J dropped 1; count of bases not matched to a gene: 4. CDR3 protein: CASSARQGNTEAFF. For the CDR3, the DNA is TGTGCCAGCAGCGCAAGACAGGGGAACACTGAAGCTTTCTTT.

This chain links TRBV19 with TRBJ1-2, with D unclear. The germline V gene encodes CDR1 LNHDA and CDR2 SQIVND (reference sequence). This CDR3 spans 14 amino acids. V was cut by 1 base and J by 6 bases, with 12 bases left in between. CDR3 in DNA: TGTGCCAGTAGTATAGTTCAGGAAATCAATGGCTACACCTTC. This gives the protein CASSIVQEINGYTF.

The chain links TRBV11-2 to TRBJ2-1; 11 positions agree with TRBD1. From germline, CDR1 is SGHAT and CDR2 FQNNGV. V shed 3 bases and J 6 bases; nucleotides not matched to a gene: 1. The CDR3 is 14 amino acids. This chain's CDR3 is CASSFGTGGNEQFF. As DNA, the CDR3 is TGTGCCAGCAGCTTCGGGACAGGGGGCAATGAGCAGTTCTTC.

The chain couples TRBV6-6 to TRBJ1-6; TRBD1 agrees at 7 bases. The junction had 2 bases not matched to a gene; V was cut back by 6 bases and J by 0 bases. From germline, CDR1 is MNHNY and CDR2 SVGAGI (reference sequence). CDR3 size: 15 residues. DNA of the CDR3: TGTGCCAGCAGACAGGGGACCTCCTATAATTCACCCCTCCACTTT. Translating it yields CASRQGTSYNSPLHF.

The chain recombines TRBV7-4 with TRBJ1-5, with TRBD1 matching over 9 bases. CDR3 length: 15 amino acids. The V segment lost 4 bases and the J segment 3 bases; nucleotides outside the gene matches: 4. Germline-derived CDR1 and CDR2 are SGHVT and SQSDAQ. CDR3 loop: CASSYRDRVNQPQHF. For the CDR3, the DNA is TGTGCCAGCAGCTACCGGGACAGGGTCAATCAGCCCCAGCATTTT.

The rearrangement links TRBV4-2 to TRBJ2-7; D unresolved. The germline V gene encodes CDR1 LGHNA and CDR2 YNFKEQ. Trimming shortened V by 2 bases and J by 3 bases, and 11 bases separated the two germline ends. The CDR3 extends over 14 amino acids. CDR3 DNA: TGTGCCAGCAGCCAAAACGGGTTGAACTACGAGCAGTACTTC. Translating gives CASSQNGLNYEQYF.

In this sample, this clone turned up once. The CDR3 spells CASQGGSGQPQHF. CDR3 in DNA: TGTGCCAGCCAGGGGGGCTCGGGTCAGCCCCAGCATTTT. This sequence joins TRBV21-1 and TRBJ1-5; the D call in the table, TRBD1, was not verified against the DNA. TRBV21-1 is a known pseudogene. The CDR3 loop spans 13 amino acids.

The chain employs TRBV6-1 and TRBJ1-5; no reliable D call. The CDR3 consists of 15 residues. Trimming pared 2 bases from V and 0 bases from J, leaving 8 bases between. CDR1 is MNHNS, CDR2 SASEGT, per germline. CDR3: CASSEQSISNQPQHF. CDR3 DNA: TGTGCCAGCAGTGAACAATCAATTAGCAATCAGCCCCAGCATTTT.

The chain recombines TRBV5-5 with TRBJ2-5, with D perhaps TRBD2 (7 bases). Germline V lookup: CDR1 SGHKS, CDR2 YYEKEE (reference sequence). Between the trimmed V and J ends, which lost 3 bases and 4 bases, there was a span of 16 bases. The CDR3 runs 15 residues. The CDR3 here is CASSWSHGGPETQYF. CDR3 in DNA: TGTGCCAGCAGCTGGTCCCACGGGGGGCCAGAGACCCAGTACTTC.

The genes are TRBV6-5 and TRBJ2-2; 7 bases are a match to TRBD1. The trim removed 2 bases at V and 3 bases at J, leaving 3 bases unmatched. The CDR3 length is 15 residues. Per germline, CDR1 MNHEY and CDR2 SVGAGI. CDR3: CASSYRDRDTGELFF. The CDR3 DNA is TGTGCCAGCAGTTACCGCGACAGGGACACCGGGGAGCTGTTTTTT.

The J gene is TRBJ1-4, the V gene TRBV18; no clear D gene. The CDR3 has 15 amino acids. V lost 4 bases, J lost 3 bases, and 12 bases lay in between. Germline values: CDR1 KGHSH, CDR2 LQKENI. CDR3 sequence (DNA): TGTGCCAGCTCACTTTTGGAGGGAGCTAATGAAAAACTGTTTTTT. This translates into CASSLLEGANEKLFF.

This clone was observed a single time. The chain uses TRBV7-2 and TRBJ1-1, with a possible D match to TRBD1 (6 bases). Germline V CDR1 and CDR2: SGHTA, FQGNSA. The length of the CDR3 is 17 residues. The ends were cut back, 2 bases at V and 2 bases at J, with 18 bases in the middle. In nucleotides, the CDR3 is TGTGCCAGCAGCTTACTCCTTCTCCGGGGGGCAAACACTGAAGCTTTCTTT. This encodes CASSLLLLRGANTEAFF.

This chain joins TRBV11-2 and TRBJ1-6; D is uncertain. This CDR3 region has 15 residues. Germline-derived CDR1 and CDR2 are SGHAT and FQNNGV. V was trimmed by 3 bases and J by 0 bases, leaving 6 bases between them. The CDR3 nucleotides read TGTGCCAGCAGCTTGGAGAGCTCCTATAATTCACCCCTCCACTTT. This encodes CASSLESSYNSPLHF.

This sequence joins TRBV19 and TRBJ2-5, with TRBD1 matching 7 bases. Germline CDR1 LNHDA, CDR2 SQIVND (reference sequence). This CDR3 is built from 19 residues. J was trimmed by 4 bases and V by 5 bases; bases with no gene match: 22. In DNA, the CDR3 is TGTGCCAGTAGTTTCCGACACCAGACAGGGTTCGTCGCGGGAGAGACCCAGTACTTC. Its translation: CASSFRHQTGFVAGETQYF.

The chain uses TRBV19 and TRBJ1-5; no reliable D call. The CDR3 loop spans 16 amino acids. V lost 5 bases and J 2 bases, leaving 16 bases between the germline ends. Germline loops: CDR1 LNHDA, CDR2 SQIVND (reference sequence). The chain's CDR3 is CASSPKAGIGNQPQHF. The CDR3 bases are TGTGCCAGTAGTCCGAAAGCGGGGATTGGCAATCAGCCCCAGCATTTT. Full variable domain (missing parts from reference TRBV19 and TRBJ1-5): DGGITQSPKYLFRKEGQNVTLSCEQNLNHDAMYWYRQDPGQGLRLIYYSQIVNDFQKGDIAEGYSVSREKKESFPLTVTSAQKNPTAFYLCASSPKAGIGNQPQHFGDGTRLSIL.

The J gene is TRBJ1-3, the V gene TRBV4-1; D gene uncertain. The CDR3 loop spans 17 amino acids. Between the trimmed V and J ends, which lost 0 bases and 0 bases, there was a span of 12 bases. Germline loops: CDR1 MGHRA, CDR2 YSYEKL. CDR3 loop: CASSQDLSGFSGNTIYF. Written as DNA, the CDR3 is TGCGCCAGCAGCCAAGATCTGAGCGGCTTCTCTGGAAACACCATATATTTT.

This CDR3 is CASSDLHRGPGGELFF. CDR3 DNA sequence: TGTGCCAGCAGTGACCTTCACAGGGGGCCCGGCGGGGAGCTGTTTTTT. J is TRBJ2-2 and V is TRBV27; 9 positions agree with TRBD1. V was pared by 5 bases and J by 7 bases, with 11 bases of the junction left unmatched. The germline gives CDR1 MNHEY, CDR2 SMNVEV (reference sequence). The CDR3 is made up of 16 amino acids.

V usage is TRBV2 and J usage is TRBJ2-1; D is perhaps TRBD1 (6 bases). Trimming left V 4 bases short and J 6 bases short, with 10 bases between. Germline CDR1 SNHLY, CDR2 FYNNEI. The CDR3 has 13 residues. The CDR3 loop reads CASSVQGFNEQFF. In DNA, the CDR3 is TGTGCCAGCAGTGTGCAGGGGTTCAATGAGCAGTTCTTC. The variable domain in full, completed from reference TRBV2 and TRBJ2-1, reads EPEVTQTPSHQVTQMGQEVILRCVPISNHLYFYWYRQILGQKVEFLVSFYNNEISEKSEIFDDQFSVERPDGSNFTLKIRSTKLEDSAMYFCASSVQGFNEQFFGPGTRLTVL.